Each of the 20 T cell receptor beta chains below was sequenced from the same sample in a study of blood T cell repertoires in COVID-19. Sequencing was performed with immunoSEQ multiplex PCR; in TCRdb, only in-frame clones are kept and a portion is missing. The sample has over 150,000 clones; 84% are singletons. Sequenced: peripheral blood. The receptors were sampled from a woman older than 75 with COVID-19, enrolled during active disease.

The chain combines TRBV15 with TRBJ2-1, with a possible D match to TRBD2 (5 bases). V lost 6 bases, J lost 2 bases, and 23 bases lay in between. This CDR3 has 18 residues. Germline-derived CDR1 and CDR2 are LNHNV and YYDKDF (reference sequence). The CDR3 DNA reads as TGTGCCACCAGTTCGGGTCAATACGGGGAGTTAACCTACAATGAGCAGTTCTTC. It yields the protein CATSSGQYGELTYNEQFF.

This chain links TRBV27 with TRBJ1-5; D call uncertain. Germline V gene sequence: CDR1 MNHEY, CDR2 SMNVEV (reference sequence). V shed 5 bases and J shed 3 bases, with 14 bases lying between them. The CDR3 spans 15 residues. The CDR3 DNA sequence: TGTGCCAGCAGTCCTCGCGGGAGTGTCAATCAGCCCCAGCATTTT. Its protein product is CASSPRGSVNQPQHF.

The rearrangement joins TRBV9 to TRBJ2-3; 15 bases are a match to TRBD2. V dropped 4 bases and J dropped 4; count of bases not matched to a gene: 4. This CDR3 has 16 residues. Germline V CDR1 and CDR2: SGDLS, YYNGEE. CDR3 DNA sequence: TGTGCCAGCAGCATCGGACTAGCGGGGGGGTCAGATACGCAGTATTTT. Translated: CASSIGLAGGSDTQYF.

The rearrangement uses TRBV7-9 and TRBJ2-7; TRBD1 aligns across 9 bases. The CDR3 extends over 14 amino acids. CDR1 is SEHNR and CDR2 is FQNEAQ in the germline V gene (reference sequence). Unmatched junction bases numbered 13, after V lost 11 bases and J lost 5 bases. The CDR3 sequence is CAGRTGGALDEQYF. CDR3 in DNA: TGTGCCGGTAGAACAGGGGGCGCTTTGGACGAGCAGTACTTC.

This clone has a handful of counts. The rearrangement uses TRBV5-1 and TRBJ2-7, with 12 bases aligning to TRBD2. The CDR3 length is 18 residues. V lost 0 bases, J lost 4 bases, and 11 bases stayed unmatched. CDR1 and CDR2 from the germline V gene are SGHRS and YFSETQ. This chain's CDR3 is CASSLVSFGTSGLYEQYF. DNA of the CDR3: TGCGCCAGCAGCTTGGTATCGTTTGGGACTAGCGGGTTGTACGAGCAGTACTTC.

V and J are TRBV27 and TRBJ2-7; the D is unclear. The CDR3 is made up of 13 amino acids. The germline V gene encodes CDR1 MNHEY and CDR2 SMNVEV (reference sequence). Trimming took 6 bases from V and 2 from J, leaving 11 bases between them. The CDR3 bases are TGTGCCAGCAGCTCCCCGACAACCTACGAGCAGTACTTC. Translating gives CASSSPTTYEQYF.

The chain couples TRBV18 to TRBJ1-5; TRBD1 agrees at 7 bases. V gave up 4 bases and J gave up 0 bases; unmatched junction bases: 0. The CDR3 has 14 amino acids. Germline-derived CDR1 and CDR2 are KGHSH and LQKENI. CDR3 loop: CASSRDSSNQPQHF. CDR3 DNA sequence: TGTGCCAGCTCACGGGACAGTAGCAATCAGCCCCAGCATTTT.

The chain couples TRBV28 to TRBJ2-7; TRBD1 is a possible D gene (6 bases). CDR1 and CDR2 from the germline V gene are MDHEN and SYDVKM. This CDR3 has 15 residues. The V and J ends lost 4 bases and 0 bases respectively, with 13 bases between them. The CDR3 sequence is CASSSPGTPSYEQYF. The CDR3 DNA is TGTGCCAGCAGTTCCCCCGGGACACCCTCCTACGAGCAGTACTTC. The full variable domain, its missing parts supplied by reference TRBV28 and TRBJ2-7, is DVKVTQSSRYLVKRTGEKVFLECVQDMDHENMFWYRQDPGLGLRLIYFSYDVKMKEKGDIPEGYSVSREKKERFSLILESASTNQTSMYLCASSSPGTPSYEQYFGPGTRLTVT.

The chain carries TRBV7-9 and TRBJ2-3, with a weak D call TRBD1 (6 bases). The CDR3 is made up of 13 amino acids. Germline V gene data show CDR1 as SEHNR and CDR2 as FQNEAQ (reference sequence). V was pared by 1 base and J by 6 bases, with 8 bases between. The CDR3 reads CASSLGDTDTQYF. The CDR3 DNA reads TGTGCCAGCAGCTTAGGGGACACGGATACGCAGTATTTT.

This clone showed up just once. The chain has TRBV30 and TRBJ2-3; 8 bases fit TRBD2. V lost 0 bases to trimming and J lost 0 bases; unmatched junction nucleotides: 2. Germline-derived CDR1 and CDR2 are GTSNPN and SVGIG (reference sequence). The CDR3 is 15 amino acids. CDR3 residues: CAWSVGGRSTDTQYF. The CDR3, as DNA: TGTGCCTGGAGTGTTGGCGGGAGGAGCACAGATACGCAGTATTTT.

The V call is TRBV18, the J call TRBJ2-5, with 10 nucleotides matching TRBD2. This CDR3 contains 17 residues. The junction had 11 bases not matched to a gene; V was cut back by 2 bases and J by 5 bases. Germline V gene lookup returns CDR1 KGHSH and CDR2 LQKENI. The CDR3 sequence: CASSPNVLAGVGETQYF. The CDR3 DNA is TGTGCCAGCTCACCAAACGTCCTAGCGGGAGTTGGTGAGACCCAGTACTTC.

The chain recombines TRBV28 with TRBJ2-4, with 13 bases lining up with TRBD2. Germline V gene sequence: CDR1 MDHEN, CDR2 SYDVKM. V shed 6 bases and J 0 bases; nucleotides not matched to a gene: 11. The CDR3 length is 19 residues. In DNA form, the CDR3 reads TGTGCCAGCAGACGCTCCGGGACTAGCGGGGTACTAGCCAAAAACATTCAGTACTTC. Translated: CASRRSGTSGVLAKNIQYF.

V is TRBV4-1 and J is TRBJ2-7, with a weak D call TRBD1 (5 bases). The CDR3 runs 13 residues. Germline CDR1 reads MGHRA; CDR2 reads YSYEKL. V gave up 4 bases and J gave up 3 bases, with 10 bases separating them. The CDR3 spells CASSLDRGYEQYF. The CDR3 DNA follows: TGCGCCAGCAGCCTAGATAGGGGCTACGAGCAGTACTTC.

The J gene is TRBJ1-5, the V gene TRBV5-4; 7 bases match TRBD1. Germline CDR1 and CDR2: SGHNT and YYREEE (reference sequence). V lost 4 bases to trimming and J lost 10 bases; unmatched junction nucleotides: 20. The CDR3 runs 17 residues. The CDR3 DNA reads as TGTGCCAGCAGCACACGTACCGGGACAGACCCCGGTGGACCCCAGCATTTT. Its protein product is CASSTRTGTDPGGPQHF.

V is TRBV19 and J is TRBJ2-4; TRBD2 might be the D (5 bases). The V gene lost 6 bases and the J gene lost 1 base, with 16 bases spanning the gap. The CDR3 sequence is 16 residues long. Germline CDR1 is LNHDA and CDR2 is SQIVND (reference sequence). The CDR3 loop reads CASSPAGRSAKNIQYF. The CDR3 DNA is TGTGCCAGTAGCCCCGCGGGTAGGTCGGCCAAAAACATTCAGTACTTC.

This clone has only a few counts. The chain is built from TRBV3-1 (or the pseudogene TRBV3-2) and TRBJ2-5; no reliable D call. Trimming cost V 1 base and J 0 bases, with 9 bases left between them. CDR1 LGHDT and CDR2 YNNKEL come from the germline V gene (reference sequence). This CDR3 comprises 15 residues. The CDR3 sequence: CASSQAPVYQETQYF. CDR3 coding DNA: TGTGCCAGCAGCCAAGCCCCGGTGTACCAAGAGACCCAGTACTTC.

The rearrangement joins TRBV19 to TRBJ2-7; D perhaps matches TRBD2 (6 bases). V was trimmed by 4 bases and J by 4 bases, leaving 11 bases between them. The CDR3 covers 13 residues. From germline, CDR1 is LNHDA and CDR2 SQIVND (reference sequence). Here the CDR3 reads CASSTNSGYEQYF. The CDR3 DNA reads TGTGCCAGTAGTACGAACAGCGGGTACGAGCAGTACTTC.

The J gene is TRBJ1-4, the V gene TRBV25-1; TRBD1 is a possible D gene (6 bases). Trimming took 7 bases from V and 4 from J, leaving 10 bases between them. Per the germline V gene, CDR1 is MGHDK and CDR2 is SYGVNS. The CDR3 has 13 amino acids. The CDR3 loop is CASMDSYNEKLFF. The CDR3, as DNA: TGTGCCAGCATGGACAGTTATAATGAAAAACTGTTTTTT.

In the case of this clone: Germline and junction disagree at one end, which may indicate a read error. The rearrangement joins TRBV7-3 to TRBJ2-3; weak D call: TRBD2 (6 bases). Germline-derived CDR1 and CDR2 are SGHTA and FQGTGA. CDR3 size: 15 residues. The CDR3 region is CASSPRLAVIDAQYF. The CDR3 nucleotides are TGTGCCAGCAGCCCCCGCTTAGCGGTGATAGATGCGCAGTATTTT.

This clone was seen only a few times. The genes are TRBV18 and TRBJ2-1; no firm D call. Trimming removed 3 bases at V and 6 bases at J, with 9 bases between. CDR1 KGHSH and CDR2 LQKENI come from the germline V gene. The CDR3 is made up of 13 amino acids. The CDR3 sequence is CASSPSQVNEQFF. The CDR3 DNA sequence: TGTGCCAGCTCACCTAGCCAAGTCAATGAGCAGTTCTTC.